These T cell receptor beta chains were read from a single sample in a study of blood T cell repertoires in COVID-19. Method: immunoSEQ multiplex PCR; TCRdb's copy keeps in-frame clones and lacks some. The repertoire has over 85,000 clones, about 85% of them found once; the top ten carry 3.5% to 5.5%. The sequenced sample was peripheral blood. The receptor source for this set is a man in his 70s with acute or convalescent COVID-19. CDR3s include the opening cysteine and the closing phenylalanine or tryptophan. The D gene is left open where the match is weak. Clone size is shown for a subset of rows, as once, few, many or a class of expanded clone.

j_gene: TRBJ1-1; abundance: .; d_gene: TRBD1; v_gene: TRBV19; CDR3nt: TGTGCCAGTAGTCCAGGGACAGGCACTAACACTGAAGCTTTCTTT; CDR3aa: CASSPGTGTNTEAFF
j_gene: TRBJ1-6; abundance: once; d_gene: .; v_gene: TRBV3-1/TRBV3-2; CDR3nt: TGTGCCAGCAGCCAAGGTCGAGATTCACCCCTCCACTTT; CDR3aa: CASSQGRDSPLHF
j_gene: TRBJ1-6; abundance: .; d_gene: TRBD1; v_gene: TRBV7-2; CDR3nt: TGTGCCAGCAGCTCGGGACAGGGCGATTCACCCCTCCACTTT; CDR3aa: CASSSGQGDSPLHF
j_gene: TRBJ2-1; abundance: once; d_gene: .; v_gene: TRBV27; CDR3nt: TGTGCCAGCAGTTTATGGGTAGGGGGAGATGAGCAGTTCTTC; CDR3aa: CASSLWVGGDEQFF
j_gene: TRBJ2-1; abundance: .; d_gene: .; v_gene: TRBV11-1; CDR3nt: TGTGCCAGCAGCTATCCCTCTTACAATGAGCAGTTCTTC; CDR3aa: CASSYPSYNEQFF
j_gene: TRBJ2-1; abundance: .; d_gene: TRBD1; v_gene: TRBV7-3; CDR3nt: TGTGCCAGCAGCTCCAGGGGGAGTAATGGTGAGCAGTTCTTC; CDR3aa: CASSSRGSNGEQFF
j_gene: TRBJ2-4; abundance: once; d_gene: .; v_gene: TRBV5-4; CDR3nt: TGTGCCAGCAGCTCGTGGGCAGGGAACATTCAGTACTTC; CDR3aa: CASSSWAGNIQYF
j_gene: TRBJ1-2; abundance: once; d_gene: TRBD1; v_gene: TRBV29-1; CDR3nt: TGCAGCGTTAGGGACAGTAACTATGGCTACACCTTC; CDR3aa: CSVRDSNYGYTF
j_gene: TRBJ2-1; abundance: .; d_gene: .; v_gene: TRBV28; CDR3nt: TGTGCCAGCAGTTTCCCCGCGGGGAATGACAATGAGCAGTTCTTC; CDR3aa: CASSFPAGNDNEQFF
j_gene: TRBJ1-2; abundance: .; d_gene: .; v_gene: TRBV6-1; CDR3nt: TGTGCCAGCAGTGATCTGGCGACAGCGAATGGCTACACCTTC; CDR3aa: CASSDLATANGYTF
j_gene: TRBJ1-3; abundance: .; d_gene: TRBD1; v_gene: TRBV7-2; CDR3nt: TGTGCCAGCAGCCTAACAGGGGGCGCAGGAAACACCATATATTTT; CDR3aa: CASSLTGGAGNTIYF
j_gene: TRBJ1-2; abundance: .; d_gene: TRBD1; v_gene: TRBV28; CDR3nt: TGTGCCAGCGTCACCCAGTCAGGGGGCGCGAATGGCTACACCTTC; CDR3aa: CASVTQSGGANGYTF
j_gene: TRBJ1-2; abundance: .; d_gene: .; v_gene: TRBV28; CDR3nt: TGTGCCAGCAGTTTTTTAGGGGATGGCTACACCTTC; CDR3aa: CASSFLGDGYTF
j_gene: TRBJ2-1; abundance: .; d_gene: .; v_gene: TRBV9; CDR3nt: TGTGCCAGCAGCGTAGACGGCTGGGGCAGGGGCTACAATGAGCAGTTCTTC; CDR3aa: CASSVDGWGRGYNEQFF
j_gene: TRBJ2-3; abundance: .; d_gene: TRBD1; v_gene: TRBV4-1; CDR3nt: TGCGCCAGCAGCCAACTCGGACAGGGGAGTGGGGATACGCAGTATTTT; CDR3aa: CASSQLGQGSGDTQYF
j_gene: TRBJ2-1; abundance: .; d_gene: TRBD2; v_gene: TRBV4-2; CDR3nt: TGTGCCAGCAGCCAAGAGGCGGGGGGCTACAATGAGCAGTTCTTC; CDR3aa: CASSQEAGGYNEQFF
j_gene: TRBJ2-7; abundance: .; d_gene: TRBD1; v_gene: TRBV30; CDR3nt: TGTGCCTGTCGACGGGACAGCTACGAGCAGTACTTC; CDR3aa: CACRRDSYEQYF
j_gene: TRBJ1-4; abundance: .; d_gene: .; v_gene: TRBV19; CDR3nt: TGTGCCAGTTTGGGGGACCCACCGACAGGCCGAGAACAGCTGTTTTTT; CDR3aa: CASLGDPPTGREQLFF
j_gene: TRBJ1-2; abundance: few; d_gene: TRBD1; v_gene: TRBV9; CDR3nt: TGTGCCAGCAGCTCAGAGACAGGGGGCTTCTATGGCTACACCTTC; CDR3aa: CASSSETGGFYGYTF
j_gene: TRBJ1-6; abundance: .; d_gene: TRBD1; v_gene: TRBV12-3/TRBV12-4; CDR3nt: TGTGCCAGCAGTGGACAGGGCCATTCACCCCTCCACTTT; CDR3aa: CASSGQGHSPLHF
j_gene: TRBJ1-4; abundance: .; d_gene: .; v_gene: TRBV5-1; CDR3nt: TGCGCCAGCAGCTTGGGTCTTGCAACTAATGAAAAACTGTTTTTT; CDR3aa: CASSLGLATNEKLFF
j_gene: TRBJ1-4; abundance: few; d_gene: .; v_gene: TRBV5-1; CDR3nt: TGCGCCAGTACGCGGACGGGATCTAATGAAAAACTGTTTTTT; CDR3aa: CASTRTGSNEKLFF
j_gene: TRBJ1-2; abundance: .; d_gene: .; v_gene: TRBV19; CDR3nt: TGTGCCAGCAAGTATGTCGAGACTAACTATGGCTACACCTTC; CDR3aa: CASKYVETNYGYTF
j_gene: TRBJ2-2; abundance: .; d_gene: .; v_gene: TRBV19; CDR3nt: TGTGCCAGTAGTCCGGCAGGTACCACCGGGGAGCTGTTTTTT; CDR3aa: CASSPAGTTGELFF
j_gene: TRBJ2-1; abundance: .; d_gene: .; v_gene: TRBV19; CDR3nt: TGTGCCAGTAGGGTAGACAGGAACTCCTACAATGAGCAGTTCTTC; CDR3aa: CASRVDRNSYNEQFF
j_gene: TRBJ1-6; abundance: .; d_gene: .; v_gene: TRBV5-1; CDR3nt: TGCGCCAGCAGCTTGCAGTCCTATAATTCACCCCTCCACTTT; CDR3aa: CASSLQSYNSPLHF
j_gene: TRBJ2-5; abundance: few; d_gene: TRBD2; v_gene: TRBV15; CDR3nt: TGTGCCACCAGCAGAGTCGCTTCTAGCGGGGGGCTAAAAGAGACCCAGTACTTC; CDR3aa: CATSRVASSGGLKETQYF